The rows below give T cell receptor beta chains drawn from one sample of a study of blood T cell repertoires in COVID-19. Here immunoSEQ multiplex PCR was the method, and the copy in TCRdb shows in-frame clones only, minus some. Here the sample spans some 200,000 clones, roughly 80% being singletons. Material: PBMCs or T cells enriched from blood (not recorded which). These receptors originate from a man aged 40-50 years who had recovered from COVID-19. Each CDR3 is given without its conserved first and last residue.

>TRBV29-1
SVEDWQGGGTEAF
>TRBV11-2
ASFEGIRGYTEAF
>TRBV7-9
ASSPRSGTGTNYGYT
>TRBV7-2
ASSSRLAGVSYEQY
>TRBV12-3/TRBV12-4
ASSLGAGGWN
>TRBV3-1/TRBV3-2
ASSQAGGLAFLGTDTQY
>TRBV12-3/TRBV12-4
ASSPGKREEQF
>TRBV5-1
ASSETSGRTDTQY
>TRBV25-1
ASSGTGKVNTEAF
>TRBV9
ASSGIDRGYGYT
>TRBV3-1/TRBV3-2
ASSLQGHLVEQY
>TRBV5-1
ASSLDGEAGYT
>TRBV5-4
ASSLYQGHEQY
>TRBV30
AWTSGAVGGYT
>TRBV6-6
ASSYGTGVDTQY
>TRBV5-4
ASTSRDSLYEQY
>TRBV3-1/TRBV3-2
ASSQDLAVNSNQPQH
>TRBV12-3/TRBV12-4
ASSLGPGGEAF
>TRBV4-2
ASSQGDGSQPQH
>TRBV2
ASSDAGGGDRGF
>TRBV10-1
ASSRGQGNGTIY
>TRBV28
AINRDRARQGGYT
>TRBV28
ASVQGARGQPQH
>TRBV29-1
SVGKGGRLNTEAF
>TRBV7-9
ASSLNEGTGGNTEAF
>TRBV28
ASSFTDRNTEAF
>TRBV5-4
ASTSGFTNTGELF